Given below is one TCR beta chain in context. What it binds is not known. This may come from a read error, since a much larger clone is one base off. TCRdb re-analysed the reads in MiXCR, keeping a single row per CDR3 protein. This table has about 920,000 distinct CDR3 sequences, about a third appearing once. These data are taken from a study of T cell repertoires in cytomegalovirus infection. In the study overall: Selected CMV epitopes included recently identified HLA-C-restricted ones as well as well-studied HLA-B-restricted ones. A matching HLA type, together with CMV infection, was signaled by public TCR beta signatures. Study observations and caveats: Cumulative public TCR beta family frequency identified CMV carriers with the relevant HLA. In two of eight donors, the top clonotype was HLA-C-restricted CMV-specific.

Germline V CDR1 and CDR2: SGHTA, FQGNSA. The V and J ends lost 8 bases and 7 bases respectively, with 11 bases between them. The CDR3 covers 11 residues. The sequences come from cultured CD8+ T cells from PBMCs, collected from culture after CMV antigen stimulation. The rearrangement uses TRBV7-2 and TRBJ2-5; no definite D call. The sequence was collected from a human donor in good health (CMV status not recorded). Some clones in this sample may be carry-over from other donors' samples. The DNA of the CDR3 is TGTACCAGCGCAACGACGACGACCCAGTACTTC. It codes for CTSATTTTQYF.